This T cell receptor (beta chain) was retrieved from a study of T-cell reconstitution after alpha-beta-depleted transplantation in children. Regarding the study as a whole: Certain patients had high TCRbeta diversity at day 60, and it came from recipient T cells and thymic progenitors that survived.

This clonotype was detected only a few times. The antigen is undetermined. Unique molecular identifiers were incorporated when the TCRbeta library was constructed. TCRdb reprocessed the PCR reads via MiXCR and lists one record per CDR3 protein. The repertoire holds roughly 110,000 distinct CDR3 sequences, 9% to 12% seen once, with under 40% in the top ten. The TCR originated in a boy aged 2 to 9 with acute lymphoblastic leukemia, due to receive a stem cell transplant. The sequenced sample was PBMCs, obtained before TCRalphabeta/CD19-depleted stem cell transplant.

The CDR3 DNA sequence: TGTGCCAGCAGTGACGGCGGCTCTCAAGAGACCCAGTACTTC. Protein product: CASSDGGSQETQYF. The genes are TRBV2 and TRBJ2-5; D remains unclear. CDR1 SNHLY and CDR2 FYNNEI come from the germline V gene. CDR3 size: 14 residues. The germline V and J ends were trimmed by 3 bases and 2 bases, with 10 bases remaining between them.